This TCR beta chain was identified during a study of Ad26.COV2.S vaccination and SARS-CoV-2 variants. V lost 6 bases, J lost 3 bases, and 11 bases lay in between. The CDR3 covers 13 residues. Germline CDR1 and CDR2: WSHSY and SAAADI. General study findings and limits: Higher spike-specific TCR breadth was found in vaccine recipients than in placebo recipients.

Noted treatment: 15 to 20 received Ad26.COV2.S at low or high dose, single or two shots; about 5 received placebo; per-sample allocation not given. Following the first vaccine or placebo injection, samples were taken on day 63. Notes on this clone: What it binds is unknown.

Generated by immunoSEQ multiplex PCR, the TCRdb table keeps only in-frame clones and is missing some. Altogether 380,000 or so clones are present, roughly 80% being singletons, with the ten largest covering about 8%. The sample was peripheral blood, taken in a trial of Ad26.COV2.S vaccine versus placebo. V and J are TRBV10-2 and TRBJ1-2, with unresolved D. This TCR came from a person between 18 and 60 years old who received the Ad26.COV2.S COVID-19 vaccine or a placebo. DNA for the CDR3: TGCGCCAGCAGATACGACGCCTACTATGGCTACACCTTC. It is translated as CASRYDAYYGYTF.